The 20 T cell receptor beta chains listed next were all sequenced from one sample in a study of CD8+ T cells in alopecia areata (dated by TCRdb to the late 2010s). The time point label, read with the paper, signifies: more than three weeks on oral tofacitinib. What the treatment or condition label conveys for this sample: oral pan-JAK inhibitor, 5-10 mg twice daily. Library construction relied on the immunoSEQ multiplex PCR assay. RNA was extracted from all samples and reverse transcribed into cDNA as template for TCR sequencing. In its TCRdb copy, this immuneACCESS table keeps in-frame sequences only and misses some clones. Where compared with another copy, unresolved V genes explain less than half of these, and the others have no known cause. The sample includes about 39,000 clones, with 55% to 75% observed a single time. Of the sample, roughly 20% falls within the top ten clones. Here the sequenced sample was CD8+ T cells sorted from blood, taken at week 4, from a patient treated with tofacitinib. These receptors originate from a human donor with alopecia areata.

This clone turned up a few times. V is TRBV9 and J is TRBJ2-1; unclear D gene. There are 13 residues in the CDR3. From germline, CDR1 is SGDLS and CDR2 YYNGEE. V gave up 4 bases and J gave up 5 bases, with 10 bases separating them. CDR3 residues: CASSRIPDNEQFF. The CDR3, as DNA: TGTGCCAGCAGCCGTATACCCGACAATGAGCAGTTCTTC.

This chain links TRBV30 with TRBJ1-1, with TRBD1 matching over 11 bases. V lost 5 bases to trimming and J lost 4 bases; unmatched junction nucleotides: 6. This CDR3 contains 14 residues. CDR1 is GTSNPN, CDR2 SVGIG, per germline (reference sequence). The CDR3 here is CAWLGGTGGTEAFF. For the CDR3, the DNA is TGTGCCTGGCTAGGTGGGACAGGGGGCACTGAAGCTTTCTTT.

The chain couples TRBV4-3 to TRBJ2-1; 10 nucleotides match TRBD2. Germline CDR1 is LGHNA and CDR2 is YSLEER. The CDR3 has 16 amino acids. V gave up 1 base and J gave up 3 bases; unmatched junction bases: 3. In DNA, the CDR3 is TGCGCCAGCAGCCAAGGTACTAGCGGGGACTACAATGAGCAGTTCTTC. Protein product: CASSQGTSGDYNEQFF.

The chain recombines TRBV27 with TRBJ1-4; 9 bases map to TRBD1. This CDR3 is 14 amino acids long. V lost 4 bases, J lost 5 bases, and 2 bases stayed unmatched. CDR1 and CDR2 from the germline V gene are MNHEY and SMNVEV (reference sequence). The chain's CDR3 is CASSSGQGNEKLFF. In DNA, the CDR3 is TGTGCCAGCAGTTCGGGACAGGGAAATGAAAAACTGTTTTTT.

The CDR3 sequence is CAIVRGGNQPQHF. Here the CDR3 DNA reads TGTGCCATCGTTAGAGGGGGCAATCAGCCCCAGCATTTT. The chain has TRBV27 and TRBJ1-5; D perhaps matches TRBD1 (5 bases). Trimming left V 10 bases short and J 2 bases short, with 12 bases between. The germline CDR1 and CDR2 sequences are MNHEY and SMNVEV (reference sequence). This CDR3 has 13 amino acids.

The rearrangement joins TRBV19 to TRBJ1-5, with 7 bases aligning to TRBD1. This CDR3 contains 15 residues. CDR1 and CDR2 from the germline V gene are LNHDA and SQIVND (reference sequence). V gave up 6 bases and J gave up 1 base; unmatched junction bases: 6. CDR3 DNA sequence: TGTGCCAGTAGCTACACAGGGGCGAGCAATCAGCCCCAGCATTTT. Translation: CASSYTGASNQPQHF.

V usage is TRBV2 and J usage is TRBJ2-6, with 9 positions matching TRBD1. Germline values: CDR1 SNHLY, CDR2 FYNNEI. The ends lost 7 bases at V and 0 bases at J; junction bases unmatched: 10. This CDR3 is 18 amino acids long. The CDR3 sequence is CASMGPGQGVSGANVLTF. In nucleotides, the CDR3 is TGTGCCAGCATGGGTCCGGGACAGGGAGTCTCTGGGGCCAACGTCCTGACTTTC. The variable domain in full, completed from reference TRBV2 and TRBJ2-6, reads EPEVTQTPSHQVTQMGQEVILRCVPISNHLYFYWYRQILGQKVEFLVSFYNNEISEKSEIFDDQFSVERPDGSNFTLKIRSTKLEDSAMYFCASMGPGQGVSGANVLTFGAGSRLTVL.

The chain links TRBV15 to TRBJ2-4; TRBD1 matches 10 bases. Per the germline V gene, CDR1 is LNHNV and CDR2 is YYDKDF (reference sequence). The CDR3 runs 17 residues. The ends lost 6 bases at V and 6 bases at J; junction bases unmatched: 14. Here the CDR3 DNA reads TGTGCCACCAGAACGATCTCCGGGACAGGGGATATAAACATTCAGTACTTC. Protein sequence: CATRTISGTGDINIQYF. The full variable domain, completed using reference TRBV15 and TRBJ2-4, is DAMVIQNPRYQVTQFGKPVTLSCSQTLNHNVMYWYQQKSSQAPKLLFHYYDKDFNNEADTPDNFQSRRPNTSFCFLDIRSPGLGDTAMYLCATRTISGTGDINIQYFGAGTRLSVL.

V is TRBV7-8 and J is TRBJ1-5; possibly TRBD1 for D (6 bases). CDR1 and CDR2 from the germline V gene are SGHVS and FQNEAQ. The V gene lost 4 bases and the J gene lost 4 bases, with 14 bases spanning the gap. The CDR3 sequence is 15 residues long. CDR3 region: CASSSSSTGNQPQHF. In DNA form, the CDR3 reads TGTGCCAGCAGCTCGTCCAGCACAGGGAATCAGCCCCAGCATTTT.

This clone has just a few counts. The chain links TRBV27 to TRBJ2-1; D may be TRBD2 (5 bases). From germline, CDR1 is MNHEY and CDR2 SMNVEV (reference sequence). This CDR3 region has 18 residues. V lost 1 base and J lost 4, with 20 bases in between. The chain's CDR3 is CASSLYWGAHHGYNEQFF. The CDR3 DNA is TGTGCCAGCAGTTTATATTGGGGAGCACACCACGGTTACAATGAGCAGTTCTTC.

The chain joins TRBV12-5 to TRBJ2-5; TRBD2 matches at 12 bases. V trimming: 5 bases; J trimming: 1 base; junction bases outside the gene matches: 11. Germline V gene sequence: CDR1 LGHNT, CDR2 FRNRAP. The CDR3 extends over 18 amino acids. The CDR3 nucleotides are TGTGCTAGTGGTCCAGCATATGGACTAGCGGGGACCCAAGAGACCCAGTACTTC. Protein: CASGPAYGLAGTQETQYF.

This clone was detected a few times. CDR3 nucleotide sequence: TGTGCCAGTAGTACGGGACTATACAATGAGCAGTTCTTC. It is translated as CASSTGLYNEQFF. This chain links TRBV19 with TRBJ2-1; 7 bases align to TRBD2. Trimming at V came to 4 bases and at J to 4 bases, leaving 1 base not matched to a gene. The CDR3 runs to 13 residues. Germline V gene data show CDR1 as LNHDA and CDR2 as SQIVND (reference sequence).

The V and J genes are TRBV29-1 and TRBJ1-1; D is possibly TRBD1 (6 bases). CDR1 and CDR2 (germline): SQVTM, ANQGSEA. The ends were cut back, 7 bases at V and 4 bases at J, with 16 bases in the middle. The length of the CDR3 is 13 residues. The CDR3 spells CSGRTQGSTEAFF. CDR3 bases: TGCAGCGGACGAACACAGGGTAGCACTGAAGCTTTCTTT.

The chain uses TRBV4-3 and TRBJ1-5, with D possibly matching TRBD1 (5 bases). V shed 0 bases and J shed 6 bases, with 9 bases lying between them. Germline V gene data show CDR1 as LGHNA and CDR2 as YSLEER. This CDR3 is built from 14 residues. The CDR3 DNA is TGCGCCAGCAGCCAAGATTCGGGGCGTCAGCCCCAGCATTTT. It yields the protein CASSQDSGRQPQHF.

J is TRBJ1-2 and V is TRBV29-1; tentatively, D is TRBD1 (6 bases). Trimming left V 7 bases short and J 6 bases short, with 12 bases between. The CDR3 extends over 11 amino acids. The germline V gene encodes CDR1 SQVTM and CDR2 ANQGSEA. The CDR3 region is CSGSRQDGYTF. The CDR3 coding sequence is TGCAGCGGGAGCCGACAGGATGGCTACACCTTC.

J is TRBJ2-6 and V is TRBV27; D unresolved. Germline values: CDR1 MNHEY, CDR2 SMNVEV (reference sequence). This CDR3 comprises 15 residues. Between the trimmed V and J ends, which lost 4 bases and 1 base, there was a span of 8 bases. This CDR3 is CASSWMGSGANVLTF. The CDR3, as DNA: TGTGCCAGCAGTTGGATGGGGTCTGGGGCCAACGTCCTGACTTTC.

In its sample, this clone was seen a few times. The chain uses TRBV4-3 and TRBJ2-7; D unclear. There are 15 residues in the CDR3. V lost 0 bases and J lost 3, with 12 bases in between. Germline assignment: CDR1 LGHNA and CDR2 YSLEER. CDR3 sequence reads: CASSQDMTALYEQYF. The CDR3 nucleotides are TGCGCCAGCAGCCAAGATATGACTGCCCTCTACGAGCAGTACTTC.

The CDR3 region is CSVEGAAGAAGEQYF. In DNA, the CDR3 is TGCAGCGTTGAGGGAGCCGCGGGAGCTGCGGGCGAGCAGTACTTC. The V and J genes are TRBV29-1 and TRBJ2-7; 7 nucleotides align to TRBD2. The ends lost 3 bases at V and 6 bases at J; junction bases unmatched: 14. Germline V gene lookup returns CDR1 SQVTM and CDR2 ANQGSEA. This CDR3 has 15 amino acids.

A few counts support this clone. This chain joins TRBV4-3 and TRBJ2-7; tentatively, D is TRBD2 (6 bases). This CDR3 contains 15 residues. V shed 3 bases and J shed 3 bases, with 15 bases lying between them. Germline V gene lookup returns CDR1 LGHNA and CDR2 YSLEER. CDR3 in DNA: TGCGCCAGCAGCCAGGGATTGGGACTCCTCTACGAGCAGTACTTC. This translates into CASSQGLGLLYEQYF.

Turning to this clone: The junction does not match germline at one end; this may be a read error. The V call is TRBV6-5, the J call TRBJ2-7; no reliable D call. There are 13 residues in the CDR3. Germline V CDR1 and CDR2: MNHEY, SVGAGI. The chain's CDR3 is CASSPDGVYERYF. Written as DNA, the CDR3 is TGTGCCAGCAGCCCCGATGGGGTTTACGAGCGGTACTTC.